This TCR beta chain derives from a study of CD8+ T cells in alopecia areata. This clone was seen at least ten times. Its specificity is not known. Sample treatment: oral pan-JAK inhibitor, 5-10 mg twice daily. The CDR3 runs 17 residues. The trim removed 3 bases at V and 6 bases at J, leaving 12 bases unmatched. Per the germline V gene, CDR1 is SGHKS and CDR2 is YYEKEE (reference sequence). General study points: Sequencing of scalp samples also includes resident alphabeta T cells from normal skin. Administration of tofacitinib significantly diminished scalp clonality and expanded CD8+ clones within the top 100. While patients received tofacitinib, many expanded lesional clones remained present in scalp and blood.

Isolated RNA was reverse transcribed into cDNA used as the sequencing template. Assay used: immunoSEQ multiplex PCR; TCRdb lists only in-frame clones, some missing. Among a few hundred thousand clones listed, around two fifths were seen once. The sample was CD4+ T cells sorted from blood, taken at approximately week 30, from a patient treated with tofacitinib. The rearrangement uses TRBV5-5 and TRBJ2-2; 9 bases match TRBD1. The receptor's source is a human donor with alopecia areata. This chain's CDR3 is CASSSVPGQGFSGELFF. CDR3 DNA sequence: TGTGCCAGCAGCTCGGTTCCGGGACAGGGTTTCTCCGGGGAGCTGTTTTTT.